One and the same sample provided the 19 T cell receptor beta chains below, sequenced in a study of spatial heterogeneity in lung cancer. TCRdb re-analysed the 5' RACE reads in MiXCR, keeping a single row per CDR3 protein. Of 82,000 or so distinct CDR3 sequences in the sample, 10% to 15% were seen once. Time point: sample taken at primary tumor resection. Sequencing covered unsorted whole RNA taken from tumor, nontumor lung or frozen PBMC. The sample here was PBMCs, taken at surgery. The receptors were sampled from a male donor with early-stage non-small cell lung cancer.

In this sample, this clonotype turned up a few times. The CDR3 sequence is CAIDERGFDNEQFF. The DNA of the CDR3 is TGTGCCATCGACGAGCGGGGGTTCGACAATGAGCAGTTCTTC. V is TRBV10-3 and J is TRBJ2-1; 8 nucleotides match TRBD2. CDR1 is ENHRY, CDR2 SYGVKD, per germline. V shed 8 bases and J 5 bases; nucleotides not matched to a gene: 8. This CDR3 has 14 amino acids.

This clonotype showed up just a few times. The chain is built from TRBV18 and TRBJ2-3, with D unresolved. This CDR3 contains 11 residues. The germline gives CDR1 KGHSH, CDR2 LQKENI. V dropped 3 bases and J dropped 6 bases, with 4 bases sitting between them. Here the CDR3 DNA reads TGTGCCAGCTCACCCGATGATACGCAGTATTTT. This encodes CASSPDDTQYF.

The chain recombines TRBV2 with TRBJ1-3; D possibly corresponds to TRBD1 (5 bases). The CDR3 sequence is 15 residues long. Trimming shortened V by 0 bases and J by 3 bases, and 9 bases separated the two germline ends. From germline, CDR1 is SNHLY and CDR2 FYNNEI. In nucleotides, the CDR3 is TGTGCCAGCAGTGAAGCCAGGACACATGGAAACACCATATATTTT. Protein product: CASSEARTHGNTIYF. Full variable domain (missing parts from reference TRBV2 and TRBJ1-3): EPEVTQTPSHQVTQMGQEVILRCVPISNHLYFYWYRQILGQKVEFLVSFYNNEISEKSEIFDDQFSVERPDGSNFTLKIRSTKLEDSAMYFCASSEARTHGNTIYFGEGSWLTVV.

This clonotype was counted only a few times. The chain joins TRBV19 to TRBJ2-2; 8 bases agree with TRBD1. Germline V lookup: CDR1 LNHDA, CDR2 SQIVND (reference sequence). This CDR3 has 13 residues. The trim removed 8 bases at V and 7 bases at J, leaving 6 bases unmatched. The CDR3: CASYQGAGGELFF. In DNA form, the CDR3 reads TGTGCCAGTTATCAGGGGGCGGGCGGGGAGCTGTTTTTT.

This rearrangement joins TRBV20-1 to TRBJ2-1; tentative D call: TRBD2 (5 bases). Germline CDR1 DFQATT, CDR2 SNEGSKA (reference sequence). Trimming left V 0 bases short and J 7 bases short, with 16 bases between. The CDR3 length is 15 residues. As DNA, the CDR3 is TGCAGTGCTAGAGATCCGACTAAGCCTTTGAATGAGCAGTTCTTC. It codes for CSARDPTKPLNEQFF.

There are many counts of this clonotype. The chain uses TRBV7-6 and TRBJ1-1; D remains unclear. CDR3 length: 14 amino acids. CDR1 is SGHVS and CDR2 is FNYEAQ in the germline V gene. V lost 5 bases and J lost 1, with 11 bases in between. The CDR3 DNA follows: TGTGCCAGCAGCCCCTCTCCGGGGAACACTGAAGCTTTCTTT. Translating gives CASSPSPGNTEAFF.

This clonotype was detected a few times. V gene TRBV3-1 combines with J gene TRBJ2-3, with D hard to call. V lost 6 bases to trimming and J lost 5 bases, with 9 bases between them. Germline V gene sequence: CDR1 LGHDT, CDR2 YNNKEL (reference sequence). This CDR3 comprises 12 residues. CDR3 sequence: CASRYKGDTQYF. For the CDR3, the DNA is TGTGCCAGCAGGTATAAGGGAGATACGCAGTATTTT.

V and J are TRBV3-1 and TRBJ1-5; 8 bases align to TRBD1. Germline CDR1 LGHDT, CDR2 YNNKEL (reference sequence). J was trimmed by 3 bases and V by 6 bases; bases with no gene match: 4. The CDR3 totals 14 residues. CDR3 protein: CASRQTGVNQPQHF. The DNA for the CDR3 is TGTGCCAGCAGACAGACAGGGGTCAATCAGCCCCAGCATTTT.

This clonotype has a handful of counts. This chain links TRBV29-1 with TRBJ1-1; the D gene is possibly TRBD1 (6 bases). This CDR3 comprises 12 residues. Germline V gene data show CDR1 as SQVTM and CDR2 as ANQGSEA. V was cut by 5 bases and J by 2 bases, with 9 bases left in between. DNA of the CDR3: TGCAGCGTTATAGGGGGAAACACTGAAGCTTTCTTT. It translates to CSVIGGNTEAFF.

This clonotype was found a few times. Here the CDR3 reads CAISEGADTDTQYF. CDR3 nucleotides: TGTGCCATCAGTGAGGGGGCGGACACAGATACGCAGTATTTT. The chain carries TRBV10-3 and TRBJ2-3; maybe TRBD1 (5 bases). V gave up 2 bases and J gave up 2 bases, with 8 bases separating them. This CDR3 region has 14 residues. Germline loops: CDR1 ENHRY, CDR2 SYGVKD.

The gene calls are TRBV20-1 and TRBJ2-1; TRBD1 agrees at 7 bases. The CDR3 is 16 residues long. Trimming removed 0 bases from V and 3 bases from J; junction bases left unmatched: 8. The V gene's germline CDR1 is DFQATT and CDR2 SNEGSKA (reference sequence). The CDR3 bases are TGCAGTGCTAGAGATCTCAGGACAGGTATCTACAATGAGCAGTTCTTC. Its translation is CSARDLRTGIYNEQFF.

This clonotype was observed a handful of times. The rearrangement links TRBV11-2 to TRBJ2-7, with D possibly TRBD2 on 6 matching bases. Trimming cost V 1 base and J 5 bases, with 18 bases left between them. The V gene's germline CDR1 is SGHAT and CDR2 FQNNGV. This CDR3 comprises 16 residues. In DNA, the CDR3 is TGTGCCAGCAGCTTAGTTCTGCGGGGTTCCGAGAACGAGCAGTACTTC. Amino acid sequence: CASSLVLRGSENEQYF.

This clonotype has a handful of counts. The chain uses TRBV27 and TRBJ1-1, with 8 bases fitting TRBD1. The CDR3 has 14 amino acids. V lost 4 bases to trimming and J lost 6 bases; unmatched junction nucleotides: 7. Germline V gene data show CDR1 as MNHEY and CDR2 as SMNVEV (reference sequence). The CDR3 DNA sequence: TGTGCCAGCAGTTCCGGACAGGGAACGGCTGAAGCTTTCTTT. Protein: CASSSGQGTAEAFF.

Only a few counts were recorded for this clonotype. The J gene is TRBJ2-7, the V gene TRBV19; no firm D call. V was pared by 6 bases and J by 5 bases, with 14 bases between. Germline V gene sequence: CDR1 LNHDA, CDR2 SQIVND (reference sequence). This CDR3 comprises 13 residues. The CDR3: CASSLRLSNEQYF. For the CDR3, the DNA is TGTGCCAGTAGCCTAAGACTGTCGAACGAGCAGTACTTC.

The genes are TRBV20-1 and TRBJ2-3; D is possibly TRBD2 (6 bases). Trimming pared 0 bases from V and 0 bases from J, leaving 10 bases between. The CDR3 is 15 amino acids. CDR1 and CDR2 (germline): DFQATT, SNEGSKA (reference sequence). CDR3 residues: CSARDGGPSTDTQYF. The CDR3 DNA reads as TGCAGTGCTAGAGATGGAGGGCCGAGCACAGATACGCAGTATTTT.

V gene TRBV7-6 combines with J gene TRBJ2-1, with D tentatively TRBD2 (6 bases). The CDR3 is 13 amino acids. The V gene lost 5 bases and the J gene lost 10 bases, with 15 bases spanning the gap. Germline assignment: CDR1 SGHVS and CDR2 FNYEAQ. The DNA for the CDR3 is TGTGCCAGCAGCCCGGGACTGACTTTAGAGCAGTTCTTC. This sequence encodes CASSPGLTLEQFF.

This clonotype has more than one count but fewer than ten. CDR3 in amino acids: CASSLDLPGNTGELFF. CDR3 sequence (DNA): TGCGCCAGCAGCTTGGATCTTCCAGGGAACACCGGGGAGCTGTTTTTT. The V and J genes are TRBV5-1 and TRBJ2-2; D ambiguous. V was shortened by 0 bases and J by 1 base, with 10 bases between the two germline ends. The germline gives CDR1 SGHRS, CDR2 YFSETQ. The CDR3 has 16 residues.

V usage is TRBV29-1 and J usage is TRBJ2-1; 9 bases are shared with TRBD1. The CDR3 is 16 amino acids. V dropped 2 bases and J dropped 2; count of bases not matched to a gene: 7. Looked up from germline, CDR1 is SQVTM and CDR2 is ANQGSEA. CDR3 DNA: TGCAGCGTTGAATTACGGGACAGGGCACCCTACAATGAGCAGTTCTTC. Its protein product is CSVELRDRAPYNEQFF.

This clonotype was picked up a small number of times. V and J are TRBV3-1 and TRBJ1-5; 7 nucleotides align to TRBD1. V lost 8 bases, J lost 6 bases, and 7 bases stayed unmatched. The CDR3 extends over 13 amino acids. Germline-derived CDR1 and CDR2 are LGHDT and YNNKEL (reference sequence). This CDR3 reads CASSQGVGQPQHF. The CDR3 DNA reads TGTGCCAGCTCCCAGGGGGTCGGTCAGCCCCAGCATTTT. The full variable domain, with the rest looked up from reference TRBV3-1 and TRBJ1-5, is DTAVSQTPKYLVTQMGNDKSIKCEQNLGHDTMYWYKQDSKKFLKIMFSYNNKELIINETVPNRFSPKSPDKAHLNLHINSLELGDSAVYFCASSQGVGQPQHFGDGTRLSIL.